One and the same sample provided the 6 T cell receptor beta chains below, sequenced in a study of blood T cell repertoires in COVID-19 (TCRdb year 2020). Libraries were constructed by the immunoSEQ multiplex PCR assay. TCRdb took over this immuneACCESS table, retaining in-frame rearrangements with V and J assigned. Such tables are incomplete; in checked studies, under half of the missing clones stem from an unresolved V gene, and the remainder is unexplained. The sample has 250,000 to 300,000 clones on record, around four fifths of them singletons. About 4.9% of the sample is held by the ten biggest clonotypes. Sequencing was carried out using peripheral blood. The receptors were gathered from a man aged 55 to 70 who had recovered from COVID-19.

The chain couples TRBV4-2 to TRBJ2-4; 13 bases match TRBD2. CDR1 LGHNA and CDR2 YNFKEQ come from the germline V gene. The CDR3 has 20 residues. The V segment lost 0 bases and the J segment 1 base; nucleotides outside the gene matches: 9. The CDR3: CASSQETSGRAIGAKNIQYF. In DNA, the CDR3 is TGTGCCAGCAGCCAAGAAACTAGCGGGAGGGCCATTGGGGCCAAAAACATTCAGTACTTC.

The rearrangement uses TRBV18 and TRBJ2-5; 11 nucleotides align to TRBD2. The CDR3 consists of 16 residues. Germline-derived CDR1 and CDR2 are KGHSH and LQKENI. The V segment lost 4 bases and the J segment 2 bases; nucleotides outside the gene matches: 6. The CDR3, as DNA: TGTGCCAGCTCACGCTTTGGGACTAGCGGACAAGAGACCCAGTACTTC. Encoded protein: CASSRFGTSGQETQYF.

The chain employs TRBV5-4 and TRBJ2-4, with D perhaps TRBD1 (6 bases). Trimming took off 4 bases at V and 0 bases at J, with 11 bases between the two ends. The CDR3 contains 15 residues. Germline-derived CDR1 and CDR2 are SGHNT and YYREEE (reference sequence). The chain's CDR3 is CASSARTEAKNIQYF. The CDR3 bases are TGTGCCAGCAGCGCACGGACAGAAGCCAAAAACATTCAGTACTTC. The full variable domain, in which reference TRBV5-4 and TRBJ2-4 provide the parts outside the CDR3, is ETGVTQSPTHLIKTRGQQVTLRCSSQSGHNTVSWYQQALGQGPQFIFQYYREEENGRGNFPPRFSGLQFPNYSSELNVNALELDDSALYLCASSARTEAKNIQYFGAGTRLSVL.

The chain joins TRBV18 to TRBJ1-6; a possible D gene is TRBD1 (6 bases). The CDR3 sequence is 14 residues long. V was trimmed by 5 bases and J by 8 bases, leaving 13 bases between them. Germline V gene data show CDR1 as KGHSH and CDR2 as LQKENI. Written as DNA, the CDR3 is TGTGCCAGCTCAAGGACAGCCTTGGATTCACCCCTCCACTTT. Translated, it gives CASSRTALDSPLHF.

The chain joins TRBV5-1 to TRBJ2-3, with TRBD2 matching over 10 bases. J gave up 5 bases and V 5 bases, and 11 bases lay outside the gene matches. The CDR3 is 16 residues long. Germline V gene sequence: CDR1 SGHRS, CDR2 YFSETQ. DNA for the CDR3: TGCGCCAGCAGTTTAGTTACTAGCGGGACGGGAGATACGCAGTATTTT. This translates into CASSLVTSGTGDTQYF. Full variable domain (rest looked up from reference TRBV5-1 and TRBJ2-3): KAGVTQTPRYLIKTRGQQVTLSCSPISGHRSVSWYQQTPGQGLQFLFEYFSETQRNKGNFPGRFSGRQFSNSRSEMNVSTLELGDSALYLCASSLVTSGTGDTQYFGPGTRLTVL.

This chain joins TRBV7-2 and TRBJ1-4; D not resolved. Trimming removed 5 bases from V and 3 bases from J, with 16 bases in between. CDR1 is SGHTA and CDR2 is FQGNSA in the germline V gene. The CDR3 is 16 residues long. The CDR3 here is CASSRRGGLANEKLFF. CDR3 bases: TGTGCCAGCAGCCGGCGGGGAGGGCTTGCTAATGAAAAACTGTTTTTT.